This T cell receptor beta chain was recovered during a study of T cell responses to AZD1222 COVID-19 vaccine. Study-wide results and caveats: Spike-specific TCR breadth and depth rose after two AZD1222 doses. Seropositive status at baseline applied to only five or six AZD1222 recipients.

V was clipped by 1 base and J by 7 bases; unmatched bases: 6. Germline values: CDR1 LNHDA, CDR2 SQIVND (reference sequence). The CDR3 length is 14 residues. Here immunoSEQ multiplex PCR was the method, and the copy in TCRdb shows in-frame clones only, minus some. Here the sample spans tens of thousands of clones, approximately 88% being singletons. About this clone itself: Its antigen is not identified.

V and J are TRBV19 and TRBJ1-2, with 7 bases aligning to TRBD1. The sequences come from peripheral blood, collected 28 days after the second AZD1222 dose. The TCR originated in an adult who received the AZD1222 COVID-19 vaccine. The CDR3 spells CASSIVQTGIGYTF. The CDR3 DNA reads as TGTGCCAGTAGTATAGTCCAGACAGGGATTGGCTACACCTTC.